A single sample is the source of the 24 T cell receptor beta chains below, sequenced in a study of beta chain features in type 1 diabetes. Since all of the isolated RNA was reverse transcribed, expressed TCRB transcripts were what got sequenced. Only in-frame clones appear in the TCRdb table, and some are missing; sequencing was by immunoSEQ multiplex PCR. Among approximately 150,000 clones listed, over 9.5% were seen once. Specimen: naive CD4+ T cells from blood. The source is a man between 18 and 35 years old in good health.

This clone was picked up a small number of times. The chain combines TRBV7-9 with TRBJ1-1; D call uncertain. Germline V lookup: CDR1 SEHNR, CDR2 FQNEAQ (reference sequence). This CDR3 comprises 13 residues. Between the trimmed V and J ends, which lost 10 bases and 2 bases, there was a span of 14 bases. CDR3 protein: CATGPRGNTEAFF. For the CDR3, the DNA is TGTGCCACCGGGCCCCGGGGTAACACTGAAGCTTTCTTT.

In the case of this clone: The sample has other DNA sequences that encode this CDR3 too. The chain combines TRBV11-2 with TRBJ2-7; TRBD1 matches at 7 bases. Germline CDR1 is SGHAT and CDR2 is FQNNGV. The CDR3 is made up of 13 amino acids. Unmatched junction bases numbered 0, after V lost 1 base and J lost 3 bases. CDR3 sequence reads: CASSLGDSYEQYF. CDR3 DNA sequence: TGTGCCAGCAGCTTAGGGGACAGCTACGAGCAGTACTTC.

CDR3 nucleotides: TGTGCCAGTAGTAAACCCATGGACAGTACTCCGTATGGCTACACCTTC. Amino acid sequence: CASSKPMDSTPYGYTF. The rearrangement links TRBV19 to TRBJ1-2; the D gene is possibly TRBD1 (6 bases). Deletions cut 4 bases from V and 5 bases from J, with 20 bases between. The CDR3 spans 16 residues. CDR1 and CDR2 (germline): LNHDA, SQIVND (reference sequence).

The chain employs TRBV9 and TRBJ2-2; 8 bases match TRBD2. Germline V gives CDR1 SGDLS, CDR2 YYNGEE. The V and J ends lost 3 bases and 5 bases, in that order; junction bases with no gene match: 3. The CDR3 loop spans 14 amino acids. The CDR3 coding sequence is TGTGCCAGCAGCGGTTCGGGGGGGACCGGGGAGCTGTTTTTT. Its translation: CASSGSGGTGELFF.

The CDR3 DNA reads TGTGCCAGCAGTTCCTTCATGGGGCCGTATTCACCCCTCCACTTT. It yields the protein CASSSFMGPYSPLHF. The J gene is TRBJ1-6, the V gene TRBV28, with D maybe TRBD1 (5 bases). The V end was cut by 4 bases, the J end by 8 bases, with 15 bases between. This CDR3 contains 15 residues. The V gene's germline CDR1 is MDHEN and CDR2 SYDVKM.

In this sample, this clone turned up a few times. The CDR3 nucleotides read TGTGCCAGCAGCTCAAGGACAGGGGGCCAGGATCAGCCCCAGCATTTT. This translates into CASSSRTGGQDQPQHF. This chain uses TRBV7-8 with TRBJ1-5; 11 positions match TRBD1. The ends lost 4 bases at V and 5 bases at J; junction bases unmatched: 7. The CDR3 sequence is 16 residues long. From germline, CDR1 is SGHVS and CDR2 FQNEAQ.

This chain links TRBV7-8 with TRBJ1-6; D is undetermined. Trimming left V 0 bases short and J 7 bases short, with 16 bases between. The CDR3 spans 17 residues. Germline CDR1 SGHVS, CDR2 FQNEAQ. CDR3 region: CASSLALTRGGNSPLHF. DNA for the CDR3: TGTGCCAGCAGCTTAGCCCTGACGCGGGGTGGGAATTCACCCCTCCACTTT.

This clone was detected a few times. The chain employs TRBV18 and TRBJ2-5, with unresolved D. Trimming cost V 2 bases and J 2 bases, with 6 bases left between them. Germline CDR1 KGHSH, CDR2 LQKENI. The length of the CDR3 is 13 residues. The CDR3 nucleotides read TGTGCCAGCTCACCAGTACATCAAGAGACCCAGTACTTC. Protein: CASSPVHQETQYF.

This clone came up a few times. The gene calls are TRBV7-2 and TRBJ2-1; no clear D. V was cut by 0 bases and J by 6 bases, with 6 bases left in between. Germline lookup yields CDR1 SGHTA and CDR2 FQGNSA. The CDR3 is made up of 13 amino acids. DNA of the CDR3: TGTGCCAGCAGCTTAGCAAGCTCCAATGAGCAGTTCTTC. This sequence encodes CASSLASSNEQFF.

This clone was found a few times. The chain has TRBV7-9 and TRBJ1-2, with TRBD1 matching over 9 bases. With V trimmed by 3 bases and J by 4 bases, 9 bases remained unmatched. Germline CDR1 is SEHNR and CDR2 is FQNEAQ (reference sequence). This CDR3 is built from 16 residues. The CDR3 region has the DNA TGTGCCAGCAGCTTCGGGGAACAGGGGGCTGGCTATGGCTACACCTTC. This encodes CASSFGEQGAGYGYTF.

Written as DNA, the CDR3 is TGTGCCAGCAGCATGGGGGGGGCGGGGTACGAGCAGTACTTC. It is translated as CASSMGGAGYEQYF. J is TRBJ2-7 and V is TRBV9; tentative D call: TRBD2 (7 bases). CDR1 is SGDLS, CDR2 YYNGEE, per germline. The CDR3 extends over 14 amino acids. V lost 4 bases to trimming and J lost 4 bases, with 15 bases between them.

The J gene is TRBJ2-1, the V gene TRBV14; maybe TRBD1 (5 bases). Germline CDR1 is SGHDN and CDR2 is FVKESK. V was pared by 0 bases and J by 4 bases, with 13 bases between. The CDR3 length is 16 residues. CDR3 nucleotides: TGTGCCAGCAGCCAAGACAGGGTAGTGGGATACAATGAGCAGTTCTTC. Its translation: CASSQDRVVGYNEQFF.

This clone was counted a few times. The CDR3 is CASSLLAGGSSYNEQFF. CDR3 in DNA: TGTGCCAGCAGCTTGCTAGCGGGGGGGAGCTCCTACAATGAGCAGTTCTTC. The V and J genes are TRBV5-4 and TRBJ2-1, with 12 bases matching TRBD2. CDR1 and CDR2 (germline): SGHNT, YYREEE (reference sequence). Losses at the gene ends were 1 base for V and 0 bases for J; bases not matched to a gene: 2. The CDR3 totals 17 residues.

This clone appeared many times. The CDR3 sequence is CASSQDSGSYNEQFF. Here the CDR3 DNA reads TGCGCCAGCAGCCAAGATAGCGGGTCCTACAATGAGCAGTTCTTC. The chain couples TRBV4-3 to TRBJ2-1; 7 nucleotides line up with TRBD2. Germline-derived CDR1 and CDR2 are LGHNA and YSLEER. The CDR3 has 15 amino acids. The V and J ends lost 0 bases and 1 base, in that order; junction bases with no gene match: 0.

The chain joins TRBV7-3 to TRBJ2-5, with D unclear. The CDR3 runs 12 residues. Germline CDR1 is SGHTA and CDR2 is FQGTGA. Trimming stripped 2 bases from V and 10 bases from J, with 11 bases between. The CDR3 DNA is TGTGCCAGCAGCTTAGTCAAGCGAGACCAGTACTTC. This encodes CASSLVKRDQYF.

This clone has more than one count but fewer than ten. This CDR3 is CASSSWTGAIGYTF. The CDR3 region has the DNA TGTGCCAGCAGTTCCTGGACAGGGGCAATAGGCTACACCTTC. This sequence joins TRBV27 and TRBJ1-2; 9 bases are shared with TRBD1. V dropped 4 bases and J dropped 8; count of bases not matched to a gene: 8. Germline-derived CDR1 and CDR2 are MNHEY and SMNVEV (reference sequence). CDR3 length: 14 residues.

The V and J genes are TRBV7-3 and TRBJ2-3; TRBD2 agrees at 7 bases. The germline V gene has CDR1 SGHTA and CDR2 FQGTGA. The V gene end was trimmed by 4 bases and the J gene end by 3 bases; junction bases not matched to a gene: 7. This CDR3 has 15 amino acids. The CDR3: CASSSPGGSTDTQYF. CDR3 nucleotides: TGTGCCAGCAGCTCCCCCGGGGGGAGTACAGATACGCAGTATTTT.

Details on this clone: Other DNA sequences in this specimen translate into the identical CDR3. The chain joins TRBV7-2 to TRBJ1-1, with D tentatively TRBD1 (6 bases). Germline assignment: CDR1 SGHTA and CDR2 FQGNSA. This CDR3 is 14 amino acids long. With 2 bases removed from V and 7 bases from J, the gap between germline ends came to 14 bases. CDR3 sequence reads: CASSLLQGRDEAFF. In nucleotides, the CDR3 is TGTGCCAGCAGCTTATTACAGGGTAGAGATGAAGCTTTCTTT.

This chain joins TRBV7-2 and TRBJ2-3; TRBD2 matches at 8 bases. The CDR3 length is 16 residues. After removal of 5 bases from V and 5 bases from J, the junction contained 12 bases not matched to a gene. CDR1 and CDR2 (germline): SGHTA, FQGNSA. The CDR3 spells CASSLPRGGRKDTQYF. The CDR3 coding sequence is TGTGCCAGCAGCCTTCCCCGGGGGGGCCGTAAAGATACGCAGTATTTT. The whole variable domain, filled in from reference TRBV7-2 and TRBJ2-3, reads GAGVSQSPSNKVTEKGKDVELRCDPISGHTALYWYRQSLGQGLEFLIYFQGNSAPDKSGLPSDRFSAERTGGSVSTLTIQRTQQEDSAVYLCASSLPRGGRKDTQYFGPGTRLTVL.

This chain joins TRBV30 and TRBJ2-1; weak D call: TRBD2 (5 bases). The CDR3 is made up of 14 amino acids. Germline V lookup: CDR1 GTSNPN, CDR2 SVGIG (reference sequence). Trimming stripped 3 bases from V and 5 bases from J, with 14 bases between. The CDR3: CAWSPGYSHNEQFF. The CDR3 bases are TGTGCCTGGAGCCCGGGATATTCCCACAATGAGCAGTTCTTC. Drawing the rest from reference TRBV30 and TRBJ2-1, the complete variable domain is SQTIHQWPATLVQPVGSPLSLECTVEGTSNPNLYWYRQAAGRGLQLLFYSVGIGQISSEVPQNLSASRPQDRQFILSSKKLLLSDSGFYLCAWSPGYSHNEQFFGPGTRLTVL.

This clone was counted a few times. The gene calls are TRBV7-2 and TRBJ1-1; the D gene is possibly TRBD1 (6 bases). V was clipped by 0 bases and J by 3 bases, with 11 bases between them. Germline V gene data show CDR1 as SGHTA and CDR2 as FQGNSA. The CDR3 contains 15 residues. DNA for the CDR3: TGTGCCAGCAGCTTAGCCGCCGGGGGGCACACTGAAGCTTTCTTT. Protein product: CASSLAAGGHTEAFF.

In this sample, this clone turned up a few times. Written as DNA, the CDR3 is TGTGCCAGCTCACCACCGGGACTAGCGGGGGCCGGGACAGATACGCAGTATTTT. It specifies CASSPPGLAGAGTDTQYF. V and J are TRBV18 and TRBJ2-3, with 14 bases that match TRBD2. Germline V lookup: CDR1 KGHSH, CDR2 LQKENI. Trimming took 0 bases from V and 3 from J; bases not matched to a gene: 5. CDR3 size: 18 residues.

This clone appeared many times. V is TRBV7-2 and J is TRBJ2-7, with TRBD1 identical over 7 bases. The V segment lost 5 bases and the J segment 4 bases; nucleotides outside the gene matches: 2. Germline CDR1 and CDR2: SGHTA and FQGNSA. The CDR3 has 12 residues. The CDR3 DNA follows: TGTGCCAGCAGCCGACAGGGATACGAGCAGTACTTC. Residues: CASSRQGYEQYF.

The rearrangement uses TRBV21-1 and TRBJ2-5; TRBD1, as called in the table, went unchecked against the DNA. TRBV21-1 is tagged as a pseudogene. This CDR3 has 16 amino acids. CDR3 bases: TGTGCCAGCAGCCCCAAGAGGGACAGGCTTTTGGAGACCCAGTACTTC. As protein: CASSPKRDRLLETQYF.